This T cell receptor beta chain derives from a study of radiation and T cells in renal cell carcinoma (TCRdb year 2020). Background for the entire study: The samples were drawn from a clinical trial, where primary renal cell carcinomas were treated with 15 Gy of stereotactic body radiation therapy and then removed by nephrectomy 4 weeks afterward. A total of roughly 4 million unique CDR3 nucleotide sequences, encoding 2,500,000 or so unique CDR3 amino acid sequences, were found across all 50 or so samples. In total, 50 or so samples, comprising roughly 25 tumors and 27 peripheral blood samples, were subjected to TCR beta sequencing.

Following the manufacturer's recommendations, the immunoSEQ kit was used to generate TCR beta libraries from genomic DNA. For library preparation, a first multiplex PCR was performed with proprietary primers, followed by a second PCR in which unique barcodes were added, and bead cleanups were performed after each round. Each sample batch included a kit-provided positive control reaction and a negative control reaction. The final libraries were assessed on an Agilent 4200 TapeStation D1000 ScreenTape, pooled by volume, and quantified by qPCR. Sequencing was performed on an Illumina NextSeq500 using a MidOutput 150-cycle cartridge, with 156 Read1 cycles, 15 Index1 cycles, and the kit custom primers. The pooled library was loaded at roughly 0.98 pM with an approximately 20% PhiX control spike-in. The study's processing was this. The vendor-processed data were analyzed in R, and a clonotype was defined as all T cells that share the same CDR3 nucleotide sequence. For clone abundance analyses, frequencies were normalized to the 10,000 most abundant clones in each sample. Public T cell clones, averaging fewer than five per sample, were removed before analysis. Tumor-enriched clonotypes and baseline blood-enriched clonotypes were defined as those with an abundance difference of at least 32-fold between compartments. A beta-binomial differential abundance model was used to identify clonotypes that expanded or contracted between blood time points. The Baroni-Urbani and Buser coefficient was used to measure tumor-blood repertoire similarity, and groups were compared with two-tailed Wilcoxon tests in R. Imported from immuneACCESS, the table was reduced by TCRdb to in-frame sequences with V and J called. These copies leave out some clones; in studies compared against another copy, an unresolved V gene accounts for under half, and the cause of the remainder is not known. The V and J calls and the clone size are those of that table, but D and trimming were determined from the DNA. This sample holds approximately 110,000 clones; about four fifths were observed only once. The ten largest account for around 3% of the sample.

The research as a whole found: An increase in top tumor clonotypes in blood was observed from baseline to 2 weeks post-radiation, followed by contraction by 4 weeks, which was taken to suggest transient expansion of tumor-resident clones. With a single-armed trial design, the study had no way to address how radiation dose or scheduling affects the TCR repertoire. Blood repertoire dynamics were not followed beyond 4 weeks after treatment. Because no pretreatment tumor biopsies were available, whether clonotypes were present in the tumor at baseline could not be determined.

The sample holds a few counts of this clone. Its antigen has not been determined. No base-level quality is on record; no much larger clone is a single base apart. The same CDR3 also results from other DNA sequences found in this sample. What this sample's time point label stands for: baseline pretreatment blood. This sample's treatment or condition label indicates: 15 Gy SBRT to primary tumor, nephrectomy 4 weeks later. Serial peripheral blood from radiation-treated patients was sampled at baseline, 2 weeks and 4 weeks after SBRT to track tumor-enriched clonotypes. Every patient had renal cell carcinoma of clear cell pathology. Genomic DNA for TCR sequencing was prepared using the QIAamp DNA Blood Mini Kit (Qiagen). Only samples passing all quality control checks were included in the analyses. The CDR3 sequence holds 13 residues, the cysteine and phenylalanine included. The read is trimmed to its CDR3 DNA, 39 bases read in frame from base 1. For CDR1 and CDR2, the germline V gene (reference sequence) lists GTSNPN and SVGIG. V ends up 3 bases short and J 1 base short, with an unmatched junction base count of 2.

The receptor chain draws on TRBV30 and TRBJ1-1, with 7 bases in between that match TRBD1. This clonotype was sampled from a woman aged 55-75 years with renal cell carcinoma. The material sequenced was blood, taken from a patient whose treatment included radiotherapy and nephrectomy. The CDR3 here reads CAWSGTANTEAFF. The base sequence is TGTGCCTGGAGCGGGACAGCGAACACTGAAGCTTTCTTT.